The 19 T cell receptor beta chains given below trace back to one sample, sequenced in a study of molecular identifiers for immune sequencing clone quantification. TCRdb ran MiXCR on the PCR reads and lists one entry per CDR3 protein. The data contain some 680,000 distinct CDR3 sequences, 25% of them singletons. The sequenced sample consisted of naive CD8+ T cells from blood, with Jurkat cell RNA spiked in. Subset denoted: FACS-sorted CD8+CD4-CCR7+CD45RA+ naive T cells. These receptors all stem from a human donor in good health. Some libraries in this study had Jurkat cell RNA spiked in.

This clonotype was detected a few times. V gene TRBV28 combines with J gene TRBJ2-1; D is uncertain. Germline loops: CDR1 MDHEN, CDR2 SYDVKM. CDR3 size: 11 residues. Trimming cost V 7 bases and J 5 bases, with 6 bases left between them. CDR3 bases: TGTGCCAGCAAATCGAACAATGAGCAGTTCTTC. As protein: CASKSNNEQFF.

V and J are TRBV7-9 and TRBJ2-3, with 9 nucleotides matching TRBD2. The J segment lost 14 bases and the V segment lost 11 bases, leaving 32 bases of the junction unmatched. This CDR3 is 18 amino acids long. Germline CDR1 SEHNR, CDR2 FQNEAQ (reference sequence). In DNA, the CDR3 is TGTGCCCGCCGCACTGGCGGGCCTCGCGGGGGGGCCCCCGCTCCGCCGTATTTT. Protein sequence: CARRTGGPRGGAPAPPYF.

This clonotype has a count of ten or more. The gene calls are TRBV7-9 and TRBJ1-1; no firm D call. Germline V CDR1 and CDR2: SEHNR, FQNEAQ (reference sequence). The CDR3 is 14 amino acids. V was cut by 5 bases and J by 0 bases, with 10 bases left in between. The CDR3 sequence: CASSHSLMNTEAFF. The CDR3 DNA follows: TGTGCCAGCAGCCATAGCCTAATGAACACTGAAGCTTTCTTT.

The sample holds many counts of this clonotype. The gene calls are TRBV4-1 and TRBJ1-1; D gene unclear. The CDR3 runs to 13 residues. V was clipped by 1 base and J by 7 bases, with 10 bases between them. Germline CDR1 reads MGHRA; CDR2 reads YSYEKL. CDR3 loop: CASSQGRASEAFF. The CDR3 DNA sequence: TGCGCCAGCAGCCAAGGGCGGGCCAGTGAAGCTTTCTTT.

V and J are TRBV6-5 and TRBJ2-6; D uncertain. V shed 0 bases and J shed 0 bases, with 21 bases lying between them. The CDR3 spans 21 residues. Per germline, CDR1 MNHEY and CDR2 SVGAGI. The CDR3 bases are TGTGCCAGCAGTTACTCACCCCCCGCTCCCGGGCCATTCTCTGGGGCCAACGTCCTGACTTTC. It translates to CASSYSPPAPGPFSGANVLTF.

This clonotype was seen only a few times. V is TRBV20-1 and J is TRBJ2-7, with TRBD1 matching over 7 bases. The junction had 7 bases not matched to a gene; V was cut back by 6 bases and J by 2 bases. There are 13 residues in the CDR3. In germline, CDR1 is DFQATT, CDR2 SNEGSKA (reference sequence). The CDR3 loop reads CSARQGWTYEQYF. CDR3 bases: TGCAGTGCGAGACAGGGTTGGACCTACGAGCAGTACTTC.

V gene TRBV24-1 combines with J gene TRBJ2-3; D is undetermined. Trimming removed 2 bases from V and 0 bases from J, with 5 bases in between. This CDR3 is 14 amino acids long. The germline gives CDR1 KGHDR, CDR2 SFDVKD. CDR3 sequence (DNA): TGTGCCACCAGTGATTCCGGTAGCACAGATACGCAGTATTTT. Its translation is CATSDSGSTDTQYF.

This clonotype appeared a single time. The V gene is TRBV5-8, the J gene TRBJ2-1, with a possible D match to TRBD1 (6 bases). The CDR3 contains 15 residues. Germline-derived CDR1 and CDR2 are SGHTS and YDEGEE. V lost 4 bases, J lost 0 bases, and 11 bases lay in between. The CDR3 protein is CASSITGSSYNEQFF. DNA of the CDR3: TGTGCCAGCAGCATAACAGGGAGCTCCTACAATGAGCAGTTCTTC.

The CDR3 DNA sequence: TGTGCCAGCAGCCCGAGGGGGGCGGCTACCTCCTACGAGCAGTACTTC. This encodes CASSPRGAATSYEQYF. The rearrangement links TRBV7-9 to TRBJ2-7; D tentatively reads TRBD1 or TRBD2 (6 bases each). The CDR3 has 16 residues. V lost 5 bases and J 0 bases, leaving 17 bases between the germline ends. Germline V lookup: CDR1 SEHNR, CDR2 FQNEAQ (reference sequence).

Concerning this clonotype itself: This may arise from a read error, as a much more abundant clone is one base away. J is TRBJ1-5 and V is TRBV28; D is perhaps TRBD1 (5 bases). The CDR3 consists of 13 residues. CDR1 and CDR2 from the germline V gene are MDHEN and SYDVKM. The CDR3 DNA reads TGTGCCAGCAGTTATCGGGGGAGTCAGTCCCAGCATTTT. It specifies CASSYRGSQSQHF.

The V and J genes are TRBV12-3 or TRBV12-4 and TRBJ2-1; 10 bases fit TRBD2. V gave up 5 bases and J gave up 4 bases; unmatched junction bases: 14. The CDR3 sequence is 18 residues long. This chain's CDR3 is CASSLDSPGLASYNEQFF. CDR3 coding DNA: TGTGCCAGCAGTCTGGACAGTCCGGGACTAGCGTCTTACAATGAGCAGTTCTTC.

This clonotype was counted ten times or more. The V call is TRBV3-1, the J call TRBJ2-3; 9 nucleotides match TRBD2. CDR3 size: 17 residues. The germline V gene has CDR1 LGHDT and CDR2 YNNKEL (reference sequence). Trimming removed 4 bases from V and 2 bases from J; junction bases left unmatched: 10. The CDR3 region is CASSPRSSGAITDTQYF. The CDR3 DNA reads TGTGCCAGCAGCCCTCGGTCTAGCGGGGCGATCACAGATACGCAGTATTTT.

This clonotype was observed a few times. The chain links TRBV10-1 to TRBJ2-7; D call uncertain. Germline lookup yields CDR1 WNHNN and CDR2 SYGVQD (reference sequence). V was shortened by 2 bases and J by 6 bases, with 20 bases between the two germline ends. CDR3 length: 16 residues. CDR3: CASSELLSTSMFEQYF. The CDR3 DNA reads TGCGCCAGCAGTGAGCTTCTTTCCACCTCTATGTTCGAGCAGTACTTC.

The chain recombines TRBV6-6 with TRBJ1-1, with D perhaps TRBD1 (6 bases). This CDR3 comprises 13 residues. Germline CDR1 reads MNHNY; CDR2 reads SVGAGI (reference sequence). With 7 bases removed from V and 4 bases from J, the gap between germline ends came to 13 bases. CDR3 DNA: TGTGCCAGCAACAGGGACGGGGGCACTGAAGCTTTCTTT. Translation: CASNRDGGTEAFF.

The rearrangement uses TRBV3-1 and TRBJ2-5; D is unresolved. Germline CDR1 reads LGHDT; CDR2 reads YNNKEL (reference sequence). Trimming pared 5 bases from V and 3 bases from J, leaving 10 bases between. The CDR3 length is 13 residues. CDR3 protein: CASSDRTEETQYF. The CDR3 DNA reads TGTGCCAGCAGCGACCGGACGGAAGAGACCCAGTACTTC.

This clonotype was observed at least ten times. The CDR3 sequence is CASSQEVQRARPDTQYF. CDR3 nucleotide sequence: TGCGCCAGCAGCCAAGAAGTCCAGCGGGCCCGCCCAGATACGCAGTATTTT. The chain carries TRBV4-3 and TRBJ2-3; TRBD2 is a possible D gene (6 bases). V was cut by 0 bases and J by 4 bases, with 17 bases left in between. Germline CDR1 is LGHNA and CDR2 is YSLEER. This CDR3 is built from 17 residues.

There are many counts of this clonotype. The chain joins TRBV7-9 to TRBJ2-7; TRBD1 aligns across 7 bases. The CDR3 totals 13 residues. Germline V gene lookup returns CDR1 SEHNR and CDR2 FQNEAQ (reference sequence). The ends lost 4 bases at V and 5 bases at J; junction bases unmatched: 5. The CDR3, as DNA: TGTGCCAGCAGCTCCCGGGACAGAAACGAGCAGTACTTC. Its translation is CASSSRDRNEQYF. The variable domain in full, completed from reference TRBV7-9 and TRBJ2-7, reads DTGVSQNPRHKITKRGQNVTFRCDPISEHNRLYWYRQTLGQGPEFLTYFQNEAQLEKSRLLSDRFSAERPKGSFSTLEIQRTEQGDSAMYLCASSSRDRNEQYFGPGTRLTVT.

This clonotype was seen ten or more times. The chain carries TRBV24-1 and TRBJ2-2; TRBD2 matches at 11 bases. Germline V CDR1 and CDR2: KGHDR, SFDVKD. V lost 5 bases, J lost 6 bases, and 7 bases stayed unmatched. The CDR3 length is 16 residues. CDR3 nucleotide sequence: TGTGCCACCAGTGTTTTTACTAGCGGGAGCGCCGGGGAGCTGTTTTTT. It is translated as CATSVFTSGSAGELFF.

Of note for this clonotype: At one end the junction does not follow the germline gene, possibly because of a read error. The V and J genes are TRBV30 and TRBJ2-7, with D perhaps matching TRBD2 (5 bases). CDR1 is GTSNPN and CDR2 is SVGIG in the germline V gene (reference sequence). The CDR3 length is 14 residues. The CDR3 reads CAWREDLYSYEPYF. For the CDR3, the DNA is TGTGCCTGGAGGGAGGACTTATACTCCTACGAGCCGTACTTC.